These T cell receptor beta chains were read from a single sample in a study of PD-1 blockade in mismatch repair-deficient tumors. Sequencing used immunoSEQ multiplex PCR; TCRdb keeps in-frame clones, though not all of them. Of over 14,000 clones in the sample, around 84% are singletons; the top ten hold 20% to 25%. For these receptors, no antigen is known. The sequencing here drew on cells cultured in vitro, taken from a patient treated with pembrolizumab. The receptors stem from an adult with mismatch repair-deficient cancer. The CDR3 runs from the conserved cysteine through the conserved F or W. Each record gives: J gene, V gene, D gene, CDR3 length, clone size, CDR3 DNA, CDR3 protein. The D gene is left open where the match is weak. Clone size is given for some rows only: seen once, a few or many times, or a class if the clone is expanded.

>TRBJ2-7|TRBV28|TRBD2|14|.
TGTGCCAGCAGCTACACTAGCGTCTCCTACGAGCAGTACTTC
CASSYTSVSYEQYF
>TRBJ1-3|TRBV19|.|13|.
TGTGCCAGTAGTCCGGACTGGGATGACACCATATATTTT
CASSPDWDDTIYF
>TRBJ2-7|TRBV2|.|11|.
TGTGCCAGCTTATTTTTCTACGAGCAGTACTTC
CASLFFYEQYF
>TRBJ1-1|TRBV6-5|.|14|.
TGTGCCAGCAGCCGGTCGGAGCTGCGGACTGAAGCTTTCTTT
CASSRSELRTEAFF
>TRBJ2-1|TRBV5-1|.|15|.
TGCGCCAGCAGCCAAACAGTAAGCTCCTACAATGAGCAGTTCTTC
CASSQTVSSYNEQFF
>TRBJ1-6|TRBV28|.|15|.
TGTGCCAGCAGTTTAGAGAGCTCCTATAATTCACCCCTCCACTTT
CASSLESSYNSPLHF
>TRBJ2-3|TRBV10-1|TRBD2|15|few
TGCGCCAGCAGTGAAGGGACTAGCGGGGCAGATACGCAGTATTTT
CASSEGTSGADTQYF
>TRBJ2-5|TRBV30|.|11|.
TGTGCCTGGAACAGCCAAGAGACCCAGTACTTC
CAWNSQETQYF
>TRBJ2-1|TRBV7-2|.|16|.
TGTGCCAGCAGCTTATGGGGGCGAGGACAAGCTAATGAGCAGTTCTTC
CASSLWGRGQANEQFF
>TRBJ2-3|TRBV28|TRBD2|16|few
TGTGCCAGCAGTTTAGGACTAGCGGGACCCACAGATACGCAGTATTTT
CASSLGLAGPTDTQYF
>TRBJ2-1|TRBV28|.|15|.
TGTGCCAGCAGTTTTGGCGGCAGCTCCTACAATGAGCAGTTCTTC
CASSFGGSSYNEQFF